This T cell receptor (beta chain) was found in a study of beta chain features in type 1 diabetes. Across the whole study: Cells sorted and examined across all samples totaled 107,917,701. Whole-study findings and limits: Significant though moderate, a shortening of TCRB CDR3s appeared in all four CD4+ subsets of Type 1 diabetes patients.

This CDR3 is 13 amino acids long. With 6 bases clipped from V and 4 bases from J, the junction kept 4 bases outside the gene matches. CDR1 MNHEY and CDR2 SVGAGI come from the germline V gene. Sequenced material consisted of expressed TCRB transcripts (all of the isolated RNA was reverse transcribed). For naive, central memory and regulatory T cell samples, reads averaged roughly 4 million. Libraries were prepared by immunoSEQ multiplex PCR; TCRdb keeps only in-frame clonotypes and omits some of them. The data contain approximately 250,000 clones, less than 15% of them singletons. This clone has more than one count but fewer than ten. Its antigen is as yet unknown.

Source material: naive CD4+ T cells from blood. The V and J genes are TRBV6-5 and TRBJ2-3; TRBD1 aligns across 7 bases. This TCR derives from a woman between 40 and 55 years old in good health. The CDR3 region has the DNA TGTGCCAGCAGGCCGACAGGGTCAGATACGCAGTATTTT. Its translation is CASRPTGSDTQYF.